These 26 T cell receptor beta chains were sequenced from one sample in a study of cytomegalovirus exposure and HLA in healthy donors. Primers for the PCR totalled 60 Vbeta and 13 Jbeta. Sequencing was performed with immunoSEQ multiplex PCR; in TCRdb, only in-frame clones are kept and a portion is missing. The sample records around 140,000 clones, around nine tenths being singletons. The sample consisted of PBMCs. Receptor source: a woman in her thirties in good health and CMV-seronegative.

This chain uses TRBV6-1 with TRBJ2-3; 9 bases fit TRBD1. V lost 4 bases and J lost 0; bases outside the gene matches: 14. This CDR3 contains 19 residues. Germline V gives CDR1 MNHNS, CDR2 SASEGT. CDR3 in amino acids: CASSGIGTGPNESTDTQYF. CDR3 DNA: TGTGCCAGCAGTGGGATAGGGACAGGGCCGAACGAAAGCACAGATACGCAGTATTTT.

A note on this clone: The identical CDR3 is also encoded by other nucleotide sequences in the sample. The genes are TRBV7-2 and TRBJ2-7, with TRBD2 matching 8 bases. V gave up 1 base and J gave up 2 bases; unmatched junction bases: 1. Germline CDR1 reads SGHTA; CDR2 reads FQGNSA. This CDR3 comprises 14 residues. The CDR3 DNA sequence: TGTGCCAGCAGCTTAGGAGCGGGAGCCTACGAGCAGTACTTC. Protein product: CASSLGAGAYEQYF.

The chain combines TRBV28 with TRBJ2-7; the match to TRBD1 covers 12 bases. CDR1 MDHEN and CDR2 SYDVKM come from the germline V gene. The length of the CDR3 is 16 residues. V lost 3 bases, J lost 7 bases, and 10 bases stayed unmatched. CDR3 sequence (DNA): TGTGCCAGCAGTTTGGCCGGGACAGGGGGCCTGGGGGAGCAGTACTTC. It translates to CASSLAGTGGLGEQYF.

The rearrangement joins TRBV7-8 to TRBJ2-2; 12 nucleotides match TRBD2. The germline V gene encodes CDR1 SGHVS and CDR2 FQNEAQ. V gave up 5 bases and J gave up 6 bases; unmatched junction bases: 10. CDR3 length equals 17 residues. CDR3 sequence reads: CASSPKIGLAGPGELFF. The CDR3 coding sequence is TGTGCCAGCAGCCCCAAGATAGGACTAGCGGGGCCCGGGGAGCTGTTTTTT.

This sequence joins TRBV6-6 and TRBJ2-7; 11 nucleotides agree with TRBD2. Germline loops: CDR1 MNHNY, CDR2 SVGAGI (reference sequence). This CDR3 has 16 residues. V lost 6 bases and J lost 2; bases outside the gene matches: 9. The CDR3 is CASSPPVAGGPYEQYF. DNA for the CDR3: TGTGCCAGCAGCCCGCCCGTAGCGGGGGGGCCCTACGAGCAGTACTTC.

This chain uses TRBV11-2 with TRBJ2-5; weak D call: TRBD2 (6 bases). V lost 5 bases, J lost 5 bases, and 15 bases lay in between. The V gene's germline CDR1 is SGHAT and CDR2 FQNNGV. This CDR3 spans 14 amino acids. In DNA, the CDR3 is TGTGCCAGCAGCCTGATGGGGGGTAGGGAGACCCAGTACTTC. This translates into CASSLMGGRETQYF.

This clone is a singleton in its sample. Other nucleotide sequences from this sample produce the same CDR3. J is TRBJ2-3 and V is TRBV10-3, with 8 bases that match TRBD2. Looked up from germline, CDR1 is ENHRY and CDR2 is SYGVKD. CDR3 length: 14 residues. With V trimmed by 3 bases and J by 3 bases, 2 bases remained unmatched. This CDR3 is CAISETSGTDTQYF. CDR3 coding DNA: TGTGCCATCAGTGAAACTAGCGGAACAGATACGCAGTATTTT.

The CDR3 loop is CASSLDTNTEAFF. The CDR3 DNA sequence: TGCGCCAGCAGCCTTGACACGAACACTGAAGCTTTCTTT. The chain has TRBV5-1 and TRBJ1-1; D is unclear. Trimming shortened V by 4 bases and J by 1 base, and 8 bases separated the two germline ends. The germline V gene has CDR1 SGHRS and CDR2 YFSETQ. The CDR3 is 13 residues long.

This clone was seen a few times. The V gene is TRBV30, the J gene TRBJ1-4; TRBD1 matches at 8 bases. CDR1 and CDR2 from the germline V gene are GTSNPN and SVGIG (reference sequence). V lost 5 bases, J lost 4 bases, and 6 bases stayed unmatched. The CDR3 spans 14 residues. CDR3 sequence: CAWSPGGLNEKLFF. In DNA, the CDR3 is TGTGCCTGGTCCCCAGGGGGCCTTAATGAAAAACTGTTTTTT.

This rearrangement joins TRBV5-1 to TRBJ1-2, with 7 bases fitting TRBD1. The CDR3 consists of 16 residues. CDR1 is SGHRS, CDR2 YFSETQ, per germline. V shed 4 bases and J 0 bases; nucleotides not matched to a gene: 9. CDR3 DNA sequence: TGCGCCAGCAGCGCAACCTGGACAGGTGCTAACTATGGCTACACCTTC. It yields the protein CASSATWTGANYGYTF.

The J gene is TRBJ1-2, the V gene TRBV28; D unclear. Germline V gene lookup returns CDR1 MDHEN and CDR2 SYDVKM. The CDR3 length is 14 residues. Trimming stripped 2 bases from V and 0 bases from J, with 7 bases between. The CDR3 protein is CASSLAAPNYGYTF. The CDR3 DNA reads TGTGCCAGCAGTTTAGCAGCGCCTAACTATGGCTACACCTTC.

The chain uses TRBV29-1 and TRBJ2-1; tentative D call: TRBD1 (6 bases). The germline V gene encodes CDR1 SQVTM and CDR2 ANQGSEA. This CDR3 has 14 amino acids. Trimming stripped 8 bases from V and 0 bases from J, with 14 bases between. The CDR3: CSTSQGTSYNEQFF. DNA of the CDR3: TGCAGCACTTCACAGGGAACCTCCTACAATGAGCAGTTCTTC.

In DNA, the CDR3 is TGTGCCAGCGGGCCCAGCGGGTCATGGATCCATGAGCAGTTCTTC. Translating it yields CASGPSGSWIHEQFF. V and J are TRBV11-1 and TRBJ2-1, with D tentatively TRBD2 (6 bases). Germline V gene sequence: CDR1 SGHAT, CDR2 FQDESV (reference sequence). This CDR3 spans 15 amino acids. The V end was cut by 8 bases, the J end by 8 bases, with 22 bases between.

The rearrangement links TRBV6-4 to TRBJ2-3; TRBD2 matches 7 bases. With 10 bases clipped from V and 1 base from J, the junction kept 8 bases outside the gene matches. This CDR3 is built from 14 residues. Germline V gene sequence: CDR1 MRHNA, CDR2 SNTAGT. CDR3 sequence (DNA): TGTGCCAACGCCTCGGGGGGTGGCACAGATACGCAGTATTTT. The encoded protein is CANASGGGTDTQYF.

This clone was counted a few times. The rearrangement joins TRBV7-9 to TRBJ2-1; the match to TRBD1 covers 9 bases. Germline V gene sequence: CDR1 SEHNR, CDR2 FQNEAQ (reference sequence). With 6 bases clipped from V and 6 bases from J, the junction kept 12 bases outside the gene matches. The CDR3 spans 16 residues. CDR3 sequence (DNA): TGTGCCAGCAGGACAGTAACCGGGACAGGGATCAATGAGCAGTTCTTC. Protein: CASRTVTGTGINEQFF.

The chain combines TRBV18 with TRBJ2-7; TRBD1 is a possible D gene (6 bases). V was cut by 3 bases and J by 4 bases, with 13 bases left in between. The CDR3 spans 14 residues. The germline V gene encodes CDR1 KGHSH and CDR2 LQKENI. DNA for the CDR3: TGTGCCAGCTCACCCACTACTGGACAGTACGAGCAGTACTTC. Translating it yields CASSPTTGQYEQYF.

The rearrangement links TRBV7-2 to TRBJ2-7; D is unresolved. CDR3 size: 14 residues. The germline V gene encodes CDR1 SGHTA and CDR2 FQGNSA. V dropped 3 bases and J dropped 0 bases, with 9 bases sitting between them. CDR3 sequence: CASSFIVGSYEQYF. CDR3 nucleotides: TGTGCCAGCAGCTTCATAGTCGGCTCCTACGAGCAGTACTTC.

The CDR3 spells CASSHARTGWRNEQFF. The CDR3 coding sequence is TGTGCCAGCAGCCACGCTCGGACAGGGTGGAGAAATGAGCAGTTCTTC. The chain combines TRBV11-1 with TRBJ2-1; TRBD1 agrees at 8 bases. This CDR3 has 16 residues. V lost 5 bases and J lost 7; bases outside the gene matches: 13. In germline, CDR1 is SGHAT, CDR2 FQDESV (reference sequence).

V and J are TRBV27 and TRBJ2-1; 9 bases map to TRBD1. Trimming cost V 10 bases and J 9 bases; bases outside gene matches: 16. Germline CDR1 is MNHEY and CDR2 is SMNVEV (reference sequence). This CDR3 spans 15 amino acids. This CDR3 is CATLAGDRVKGEQFF. In DNA form, the CDR3 reads TGTGCCACCTTGGCGGGGGACAGGGTAAAGGGTGAGCAGTTCTTC.

This clone has just one count. The gene calls are TRBV2 and TRBJ1-1; 9 nucleotides agree with TRBD1. There are 14 residues in the CDR3. The V segment lost 5 bases and the J segment 5 bases; nucleotides outside the gene matches: 6. Germline V lookup: CDR1 SNHLY, CDR2 FYNNEI. The CDR3 reads CASSPLGQGTEAFF. In DNA, the CDR3 is TGTGCCAGCAGTCCACTCGGACAGGGGACTGAAGCTTTCTTT.

The rearrangement uses TRBV7-9 and TRBJ2-1; 8 bases line up with TRBD2. Germline V CDR1 and CDR2: SEHNR, FQNEAQ (reference sequence). Germline trimming cut 5 bases from V and 3 bases from J; bases unmatched to any gene: 6. The CDR3 has 15 residues. The CDR3 region is CASSPGLGIYNEQFF. The CDR3 DNA reads as TGTGCCAGCAGCCCGGGACTAGGGATCTACAATGAGCAGTTCTTC.

J is TRBJ2-1 and V is TRBV4-1; D is perhaps TRBD2 (6 bases). CDR3 length: 12 residues. Looked up from germline, CDR1 is MGHRA and CDR2 is YSYEKL. With 0 bases removed from V and 11 bases from J, the gap between germline ends came to 8 bases. The CDR3 bases are TGCGCCAGCAGCCAAGACGGGAGCAAGCAGTTCTTC. Its protein is CASSQDGSKQFF.

This chain connects TRBV21-1 to TRBJ2-7; the listed D gene, TRBD1, was not tested against the DNA. TRBV21-1 is a pseudogene segment. The CDR3 totals 15 residues. As DNA, the CDR3 is TGTGCCAGCAGCAAAGGGACAGGGGACACCTACGAGCAGTACTTC. As protein: CASSKGTGDTYEQYF.

The chain has TRBV30 and TRBJ2-7; D may be TRBD2 (7 bases). Germline V CDR1 and CDR2: GTSNPN, SVGIG (reference sequence). V was pared by 1 base and J by 7 bases, with 14 bases between. The CDR3 has 13 residues. CDR3 bases: TGTGCCTGGAGTGGGGGGGGGCAATGGGAGCAGTACTTC. Residues: CAWSGGGQWEQYF.

V gene TRBV29-1 combines with J gene TRBJ2-1, with a weak D call TRBD2 (6 bases). The CDR3 sequence is 14 residues long. In germline, CDR1 is SQVTM, CDR2 ANQGSEA. V lost 4 bases and J 5 bases, leaving 15 bases between the germline ends. CDR3 sequence reads: CSVGDAGWNNEQFF. The CDR3 region has the DNA TGCAGCGTTGGGGACGCGGGGTGGAACAATGAGCAGTTCTTC.

This chain links TRBV15 with TRBJ1-2; D is unclear. Germline values: CDR1 LNHNV, CDR2 YYDKDF (reference sequence). Trimming took off 5 bases at V and 6 bases at J, with 13 bases between the two ends. The CDR3 length is 13 residues. The CDR3 nucleotides read TGTGCCACCAGCCCCCGCGGGAAGAATGGCTACACCTTC. Amino acid sequence: CATSPRGKNGYTF.